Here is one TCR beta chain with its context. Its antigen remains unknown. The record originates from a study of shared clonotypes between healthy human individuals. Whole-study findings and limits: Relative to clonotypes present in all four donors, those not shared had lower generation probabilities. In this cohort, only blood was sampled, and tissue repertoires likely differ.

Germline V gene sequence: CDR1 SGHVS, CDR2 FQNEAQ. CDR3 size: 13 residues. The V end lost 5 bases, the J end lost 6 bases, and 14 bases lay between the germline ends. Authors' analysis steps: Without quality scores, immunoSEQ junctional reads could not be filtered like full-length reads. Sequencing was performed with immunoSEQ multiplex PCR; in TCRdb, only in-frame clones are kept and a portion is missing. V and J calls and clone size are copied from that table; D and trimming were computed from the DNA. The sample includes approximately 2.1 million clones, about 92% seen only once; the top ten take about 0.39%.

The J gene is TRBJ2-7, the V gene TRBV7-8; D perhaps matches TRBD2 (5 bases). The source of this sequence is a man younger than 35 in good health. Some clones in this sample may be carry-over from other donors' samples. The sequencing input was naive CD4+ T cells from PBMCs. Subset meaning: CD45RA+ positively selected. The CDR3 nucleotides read TGTGCCAGCAGCCAAGAGGACTTATCCGAGCAGTACTTC. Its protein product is CASSQEDLSEQYF.